Listed below are T cell receptor beta chains from one sample, sequenced in a study of regulatory T cells in long-lasting Graves disease. TCRdb redid the calling of the multiplex PCR reads with MiXCR, one entry per CDR3 protein. The sample has about 350,000 distinct CDR3 sequences, 15% to 20% seen once. This same sample was also part of a study on T cells in Graves' hyperthyroidism and ophthalmopathy.

The sample consisted of peripheral blood mononuclear cells (PBMCs), taken at new diagnosis, from a patient treated with antithyroid drugs. These receptors came from a woman between 18 and 30 years old with Graves disease. The CDR3 runs from the conserved cysteine through the conserved F or W. The D gene is left open where the match is weak. Where a row states a size, it is once, few, many or the class of an expanded clone; other rows omit it.

j_gene: TRBJ1-5
abundance: many
len: 14
v_gene: TRBV12-3/TRBV12-4
d_gene: TRBD1
CDR3aa: CASSSSRGNQPQHF
CDR3nt: TGTGCCAGCAGTTCCTCCAGGGGGAATCAGCCCCAGCATTTT

j_gene: TRBJ1-5
abundance: few
len: 14
v_gene: TRBV20-1
d_gene: NA
CDR3aa: CSAVDRDLVRPQHF
CDR3nt: TGCAGTGCCGTAGACCGGGACCTAGTCCGGCCCCAGCATTTT

j_gene: TRBJ2-1
abundance: many
len: 16
v_gene: TRBV3-1
d_gene: NA
CDR3aa: CASSQSGQAGSNEQFF
CDR3nt: TGTGCCAGCAGCCAATCGGGACAAGCCGGTTCCAATGAGCAGTTCTTC

j_gene: TRBJ2-7
abundance: many
len: 14
v_gene: TRBV18
d_gene: NA
CDR3aa: CASSRNGGDYEQYF
CDR3nt: TGTGCCAGCTCAAGAAATGGGGGAGACTACGAGCAGTACTTC

j_gene: TRBJ1-5
abundance: once
len: 16
v_gene: TRBV4-2
d_gene: TRBD1
CDR3aa: CASSQEAQGFNQPQHF
CDR3nt: TGTGCCAGCAGCCAAGAAGCACAGGGGTTCAATCAGCCCCAGCATTTT

j_gene: TRBJ2-5
abundance: many
len: 14
v_gene: TRBV28
d_gene: TRBD1
CDR3aa: CASTLQGGEETQYF
CDR3nt: TGTGCCAGCACCCTACAGGGGGGTGAAGAGACCCAGTACTTC

j_gene: TRBJ2-7
abundance: many
len: 16
v_gene: TRBV3-1
d_gene: NA
CDR3aa: CASSPEEGANSYEQYF
CDR3nt: TGTGCCAGCAGCCCTGAGGAGGGGGCCAACTCCTACGAGCAGTACTTC

j_gene: TRBJ1-2
abundance: many
len: 14
v_gene: TRBV27
d_gene: NA
CDR3aa: CASSSSVANYGYTF
CDR3nt: TGTGCCAGCAGTTCCTCAGTAGCTAACTATGGCTACACCTTC

j_gene: TRBJ2-7
abundance: many
len: 17
v_gene: TRBV5-1
d_gene: TRBD2
CDR3aa: CASSLGIRGLAGYEQYF
CDR3nt: TGCGCCAGCAGCTTGGGGATACGGGGACTAGCGGGCTACGAGCAGTACTTC

j_gene: TRBJ2-7
abundance: many
len: 13
v_gene: TRBV2
d_gene: NA
CDR3aa: CASSRGASYEQYF
CDR3nt: TGTGCCAGCAGTCGGGGAGCCTCCTACGAGCAGTACTTC

j_gene: TRBJ2-3
abundance: NA
len: 15
v_gene: TRBV2
d_gene: TRBD2
CDR3aa: CASSDAGGPTDTQYF
CDR3nt: TGTGCCAGCAGTGATGCGGGGGGGCCCACAGATACGCAGTATTTT

j_gene: TRBJ2-1
abundance: NA
len: 12
v_gene: TRBV29-1
d_gene: NA
CDR3aa: CSVVFWVDEQFF
CDR3nt: TGCAGCGTTGTTTTTTGGGTCGACGAGCAGTTCTTC

j_gene: TRBJ2-5
abundance: many
len: 13
v_gene: TRBV11-2
d_gene: NA
CDR3aa: CASSLGVRETQYF
CDR3nt: TGTGCCAGCAGCTTAGGGGTCAGAGAGACCCAGTACTTC

j_gene: TRBJ1-5
abundance: many
len: 14
v_gene: TRBV12-3/TRBV12-4
d_gene: NA
CDR3aa: CASSFRDSNQPQHF
CDR3nt: TGTGCCAGCAGTTTTCGGGACAGCAATCAGCCCCAGCATTTT

j_gene: TRBJ2-1
abundance: many
len: 15
v_gene: TRBV27
d_gene: TRBD2
CDR3aa: CASSTLGGGGNEQFF
CDR3nt: TGTGCCAGCAGCACTCTCGGCGGGGGGGGCAATGAGCAGTTCTTC

j_gene: TRBJ1-5
abundance: many
len: 13
v_gene: TRBV28
d_gene: NA
CDR3aa: CASSPIGVQPQHF
CDR3nt: TGTGCCAGCAGTCCTATAGGGGTTCAGCCCCAGCATTTT

j_gene: TRBJ1-5
abundance: many
len: 13
v_gene: TRBV20-1
d_gene: NA
CDR3aa: CSARAGPNQPQHF
CDR3nt: TGCAGTGCTAGAGCGGGGCCAAATCAGCCCCAGCATTTT

j_gene: TRBJ2-6
abundance: NA
len: 20
v_gene: TRBV7-9
d_gene: TRBD1
CDR3aa: CASSPRTGPFVISGANVLTF
CDR3nt: TGTGCCAGCAGCCCCAGGACAGGGCCCTTCGTAATCTCTGGGGCCAACGTCCTGACTTTC

j_gene: TRBJ2-1
abundance: NA
len: 11
v_gene: TRBV30
d_gene: NA
CDR3aa: CAWRQYNEQFF
CDR3nt: TGTGCCTGGAGACAGTACAATGAGCAGTTCTTC

j_gene: TRBJ2-2
abundance: NA
len: 14
v_gene: TRBV6-2/TRBV6-3
d_gene: NA
CDR3aa: CASRRHDNTGELFF
CDR3nt: TGTGCCAGCCGCAGACACGATAACACCGGGGAGCTGTTTTTT

j_gene: TRBJ2-7
abundance: NA
len: 12
v_gene: TRBV19
d_gene: NA
CDR3aa: CASSMGNYEQYF
CDR3nt: TGTGCCAGTAGTATGGGGAACTACGAGCAGTACTTC

j_gene: TRBJ2-2
abundance: NA
len: 13
v_gene: TRBV6-1
d_gene: TRBD1
CDR3aa: CASSDRVGGELFF
CDR3nt: TGTGCCAGCAGCGACAGGGTCGGCGGGGAGCTGTTTTTT

j_gene: TRBJ1-2
abundance: many
len: 12
v_gene: TRBV28
d_gene: NA
CDR3aa: CASSSTAYGYTF
CDR3nt: TGTGCCAGCAGTTCGACAGCGTATGGCTACACCTTC

j_gene: TRBJ2-7
abundance: NA
len: 16
v_gene: TRBV5-1
d_gene: NA
CDR3aa: CARSQQGKKGGYEQYF
CDR3nt: TGCGCCCGCAGCCAGCAGGGGAAGAAGGGGGGCTACGAGCAGTACTTC

j_gene: TRBJ2-5
abundance: many
len: 15
v_gene: TRBV29-1
d_gene: NA
CDR3aa: CSVELGQGRQETQYF
CDR3nt: TGCAGCGTTGAATTAGGGCAGGGGCGCCAAGAGACCCAGTACTTC

j_gene: TRBJ1-3
abundance: NA
len: 13
v_gene: TRBV27
d_gene: NA
CDR3aa: CASSLSQGNTIYF
CDR3nt: TGTGCCAGCAGTTTGTCGCAAGGAAACACCATATATTTT

j_gene: TRBJ1-5
abundance: many
len: 13
v_gene: TRBV12-3/TRBV12-4
d_gene: NA
CDR3aa: CASSSPPDQPQHF
CDR3nt: TGTGCCAGCAGTTCCCCCCCAGATCAGCCCCAGCATTTT

j_gene: TRBJ2-5
abundance: many
len: 15
v_gene: TRBV2
d_gene: NA
CDR3aa: CASSPYRTAEETQYF
CDR3nt: TGTGCCAGCAGCCCCTACCGGACAGCTGAGGAGACCCAGTACTTC

j_gene: TRBJ1-5
abundance: many
len: 16
v_gene: TRBV28
d_gene: TRBD1
CDR3aa: CASSSTGTGSRQPQHF
CDR3nt: TGTGCCAGCAGTTCGACCGGGACAGGCAGTCGGCAGCCCCAGCATTTT

j_gene: TRBJ2-5
abundance: many
len: 15
v_gene: TRBV5-5
d_gene: NA
CDR3aa: CASSLGAGGVQTQYF
CDR3nt: TGTGCCAGCAGCTTGGGGGCGGGTGGAGTGCAGACCCAGTACTTC

j_gene: TRBJ1-2
abundance: few
len: 14
v_gene: TRBV20-1
d_gene: TRBD1
CDR3aa: CSATGAGGISGYTF
CDR3nt: TGCAGTGCCACAGGGGCAGGGGGTATCTCTGGCTACACCTTC

j_gene: TRBJ2-1
abundance: NA
len: 14
v_gene: TRBV5-1
d_gene: NA
CDR3aa: CASSGGQSYNEQFF
CDR3nt: TGCGCCAGCAGCGGCGGACAGTCATACAATGAGCAGTTCTTC

j_gene: TRBJ2-7
abundance: many
len: 15
v_gene: TRBV27
d_gene: TRBD1
CDR3aa: CASSISGTDSYEQYF
CDR3nt: TGTGCCAGCAGTATATCCGGGACAGACTCCTACGAGCAGTACTTC

j_gene: TRBJ2-2
abundance: many
len: 17
v_gene: TRBV11-2
d_gene: NA
CDR3aa: CASSLSARGLASGELFF
CDR3nt: TGTGCCAGCAGCTTATCGGCCAGGGGTCTGGCTAGCGGGGAGCTGTTTTTT

j_gene: TRBJ2-3
abundance: many
len: 16
v_gene: TRBV7-8
d_gene: NA
CDR3aa: CASKLSGGLGTDTQYF
CDR3nt: TGTGCCAGCAAACTATCAGGAGGTTTGGGCACAGATACGCAGTATTTT

j_gene: TRBJ2-5
abundance: many
len: 14
v_gene: TRBV7-9
d_gene: NA
CDR3aa: CASSLSWGQETQYF
CDR3nt: TGTGCCAGCAGCTTATCGTGGGGCCAAGAGACCCAGTACTTC

j_gene: TRBJ2-1
abundance: NA
len: 16
v_gene: TRBV5-1
d_gene: TRBD2
CDR3aa: CASSLDSGNRRGEQFF
CDR3nt: TGCGCCAGCAGCTTGGATAGCGGGAACCGGAGAGGGGAGCAGTTCTTC

j_gene: TRBJ2-6
abundance: many
len: 15
v_gene: TRBV12-3/TRBV12-4
d_gene: NA
CDR3aa: CASTLAPSGANVLTF
CDR3nt: TGTGCCAGCACGCTAGCTCCCTCTGGGGCCAACGTCCTGACTTTC

j_gene: TRBJ1-2
abundance: many
len: 14
v_gene: TRBV30
d_gene: NA
CDR3aa: CAWNGDNGGYGYTF
CDR3nt: TGTGCCTGGAACGGGGACAATGGTGGCTATGGCTACACCTTC

j_gene: TRBJ2-1
abundance: many
len: 13
v_gene: TRBV2
d_gene: NA
CDR3aa: CASRETSYNEQFF
CDR3nt: TGTGCCAGCAGGGAGACCTCCTACAATGAGCAGTTCTTC

j_gene: TRBJ2-3
abundance: many
len: 17
v_gene: TRBV7-9
d_gene: TRBD2
CDR3aa: CASSLGLAGFAADTQYF
CDR3nt: TGTGCCAGCAGCTTAGGACTAGCCGGATTCGCGGCAGATACGCAGTATTTT

j_gene: TRBJ1-1
abundance: NA
len: 14
v_gene: TRBV9
d_gene: NA
CDR3aa: CASSVDLAGPEAFF
CDR3nt: TGTGCCAGCAGCGTAGATTTAGCCGGGCCTGAAGCTTTCTTT

j_gene: TRBJ2-3
abundance: NA
len: 14
v_gene: TRBV27
d_gene: TRBD2
CDR3aa: CASSSSGYTDTQYF
CDR3nt: TGTGCCAGCAGCTCTAGCGGGTACACAGATACGCAGTATTTT

j_gene: TRBJ1-2
abundance: many
len: 14
v_gene: TRBV28
d_gene: NA
CDR3aa: CASSEGGVIYGYTF
CDR3nt: TGTGCCAGCAGTGAAGGGGGGGTTATCTATGGCTACACCTTC